The present T cell receptor beta chain was sequenced within a study of blood T cell repertoires in COVID-19. V dropped 6 bases and J dropped 2 bases, with 17 bases sitting between them. The CDR3 extends over 15 amino acids. CDR1 is MNHEY and CDR2 is SVGEGT in the germline V gene. Here immunoSEQ multiplex PCR was the method, and the copy in TCRdb shows in-frame clones only, minus some. The sample consists of approximately 170,000 clones, about 84% of them appearing once. The sequence derives from a man aged 35 to 55 who had recovered from COVID-19. This chain joins TRBV6-2 or TRBV6-3 and TRBJ2-7, with D perhaps matching TRBD2 (5 bases). The specimen was PBMCs or T cells enriched from blood (not recorded which). CDR3 nucleotide sequence: TGTGCCAGCAGCCCCGATAGAGCGGCCGCCTACGAGCAGTACTTC. Translation: CASSPDRAAAYEQYF.